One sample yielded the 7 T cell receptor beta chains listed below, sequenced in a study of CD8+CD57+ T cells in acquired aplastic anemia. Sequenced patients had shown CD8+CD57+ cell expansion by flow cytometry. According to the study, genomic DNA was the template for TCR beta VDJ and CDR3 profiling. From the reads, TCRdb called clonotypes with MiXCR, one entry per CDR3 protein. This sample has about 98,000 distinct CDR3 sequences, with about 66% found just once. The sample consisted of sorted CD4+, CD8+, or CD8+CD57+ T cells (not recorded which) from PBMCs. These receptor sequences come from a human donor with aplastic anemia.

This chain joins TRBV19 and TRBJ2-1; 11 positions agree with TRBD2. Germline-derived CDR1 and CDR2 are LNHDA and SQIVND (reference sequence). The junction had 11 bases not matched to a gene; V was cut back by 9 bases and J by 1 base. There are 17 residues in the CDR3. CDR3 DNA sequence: TGTGCCAGCAGAGATATGGGGACTAGCGGATCCTACAATGAGCAGTTCTTC. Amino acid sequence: CASRDMGTSGSYNEQFF.

The CDR3 is CASRDWQYF. CDR3 DNA sequence: TGTGCCAGCAGAGACTGGCAGTACTTC. The genes are TRBV2 and TRBJ2-7; no definite D call. The CDR3 is made up of 9 amino acids. Trimming stripped 6 bases from V and 9 bases from J, with 6 bases between. Germline loops: CDR1 SNHLY, CDR2 FYNNEI.

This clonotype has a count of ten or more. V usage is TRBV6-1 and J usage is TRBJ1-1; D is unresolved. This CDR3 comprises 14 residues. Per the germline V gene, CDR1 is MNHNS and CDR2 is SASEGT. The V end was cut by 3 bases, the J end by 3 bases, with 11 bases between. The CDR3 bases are TGTGCCAGCAGTGAGGACTGGAAGGACACTGAAGCTTTCTTT. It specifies CASSEDWKDTEAFF.

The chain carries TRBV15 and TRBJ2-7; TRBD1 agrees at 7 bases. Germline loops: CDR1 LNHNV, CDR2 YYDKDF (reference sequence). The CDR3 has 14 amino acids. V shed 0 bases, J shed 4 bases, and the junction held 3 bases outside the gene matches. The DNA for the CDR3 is TGTGCCACCAGCAGAGAGACAGGGTCATACGAGCAGTACTTC. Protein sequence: CATSRETGSYEQYF.

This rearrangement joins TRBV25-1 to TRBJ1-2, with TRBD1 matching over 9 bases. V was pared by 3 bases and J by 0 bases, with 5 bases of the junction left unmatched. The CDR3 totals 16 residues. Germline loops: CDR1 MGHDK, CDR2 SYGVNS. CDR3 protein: CASSDPRTGANYGYTF. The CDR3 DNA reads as TGTGCCAGCAGTGATCCAAGGACAGGGGCTAACTATGGCTACACCTTC.

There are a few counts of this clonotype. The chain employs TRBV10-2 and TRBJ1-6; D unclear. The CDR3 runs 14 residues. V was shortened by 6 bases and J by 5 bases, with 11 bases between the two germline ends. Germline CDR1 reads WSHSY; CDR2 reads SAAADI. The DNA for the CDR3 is TGCGCCAGCAGCGCATTGGCCGATAATTCACCCCTCCACTTT. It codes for CASSALADNSPLHF.

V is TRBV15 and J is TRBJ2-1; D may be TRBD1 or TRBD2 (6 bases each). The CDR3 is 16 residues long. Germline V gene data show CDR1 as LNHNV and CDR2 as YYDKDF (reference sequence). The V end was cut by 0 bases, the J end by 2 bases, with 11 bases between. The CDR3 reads CATSREGGTPYNEQFF. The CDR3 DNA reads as TGTGCCACCAGCAGAGAGGGCGGGACACCCTACAATGAGCAGTTCTTC.